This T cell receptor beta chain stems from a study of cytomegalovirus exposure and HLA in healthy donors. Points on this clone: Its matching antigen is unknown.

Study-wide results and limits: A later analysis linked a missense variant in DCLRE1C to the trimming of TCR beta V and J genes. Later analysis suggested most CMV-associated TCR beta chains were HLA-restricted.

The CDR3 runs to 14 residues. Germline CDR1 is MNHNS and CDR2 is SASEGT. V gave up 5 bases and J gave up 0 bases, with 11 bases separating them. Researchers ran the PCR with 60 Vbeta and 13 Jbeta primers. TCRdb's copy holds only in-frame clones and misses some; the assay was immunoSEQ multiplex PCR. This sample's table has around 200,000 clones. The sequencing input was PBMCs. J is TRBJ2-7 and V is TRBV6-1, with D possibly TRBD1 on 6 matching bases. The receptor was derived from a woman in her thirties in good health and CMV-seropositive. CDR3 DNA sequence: TGTGCCAGCAGTTCGCAGGGGAGCTCCTACGAGCAGTACTTC. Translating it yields CASSSQGSSYEQYF.